The present T cell receptor beta chain was sequenced within a study of blood T cell repertoires in COVID-19 (dated by TCRdb to about 2020). For the study in its entirety: The collaborator samples originated in the United States, Italy and Spain and spanned the acute and convalescent phases of COVID-19. The dataset comprised deeply sampled blood TCRbeta repertoires from subjects exposed to, actively infected with, or recovered from COVID-19. The repertoires were made available in a free public database intended to serve as a resource for research on the immune response to SARS-CoV-2. A de-identified subject ID, COVID-19 status, age in years and sex were almost always included in the sample metadata. Samples came from the ongoing ImmuneRACE study (first 160 participants) plus 1,254 subjects from 6 global collaborators. The material from the prospective study consisted of cDNA or gDNA derived from T cells, B-cell-depleted T cells, or PBMCs. Where HLA class I and class II types were available, the types were taken from metadata supplied by the sample provider, not from assay-based typing.

TCRbeta CDR3 regions were amplified from genomic DNA by means of the immunoSEQ Assay, a bias-controlled multiplex PCR. The authors processed their data as follows. The number of nucleated cells in each sample was estimated from the amplification of reference gene primers within the assay. To quantify the absolute abundance of each unique TCRbeta CDR3 rearrangement, sequence reads were collapsed and filtered. For each sample, productive Simpson clonality was calculated as the square root of Simpson's diversity index over productive rearrangements. Imported from immuneACCESS, the table was reduced by TCRdb to in-frame sequences with V and J called. These copies leave out some clones; in studies compared against another copy, an unresolved V gene accounts for under half, and the cause of the remainder is not known. V and J calls and clone size are those listed in that table; D and trimming were worked out from the DNA. This sample has about 80,000 clones in its table, and around 84% of those were observed once. The ten top clones hold 3.5% to 4% of the sample.

The paper as a whole reports these results and caveats: The quantity of clinical and demographic metadata differed by source and by participant and was supplied without curation.

The collaborating institutions used their own protocols to collect whole blood in K2EDTA tubes. For TCRbeta analysis, collaborators shipped samples as frozen whole blood, isolated PBMCs, or DNA extracted from either of those sample types. Notes on this clone: Its specific antigen is unknown. No base qualities exist here, and no much larger clone lies one base off it.

The sequence came from a man aged 45-65 years with acute or convalescent COVID-19. Material for sequencing was peripheral blood.

The DNA reads as follows: TGCAGCGTTGCTCGGACAGATACGCAGTATTTT. This is translated as CSVARTDTQYF. The chain joins TRBV29-1 to TRBJ2-3; no D gene call is confident. CDR1 SQVTM and CDR2 ANQGSEA are derived from the germline V gene. At the junction V is shortened by 4 bases and J by 3 bases, with 5 bases in between. Including cysteine and phenylalanine, the CDR3 has 11 amino acids. Only CDR3 DNA remains: 33 bases, in frame from the first base.